A single sample is the source of the 11 T cell receptor beta chains below, sequenced in a study of cytomegalovirus exposure and HLA in healthy donors. Repertoires were generated with immunoSEQ multiplex PCR, while TCRdb's copy carries only in-frame clones and drops some. The sample holds some 170,000 clones, roughly nine tenths seen once. Sample: PBMCs. These receptors were obtained from a man in his thirties or forties in good health and CMV-seropositive.

This chain joins TRBV9 and TRBJ1-1; no firm D call. Germline V gene sequence: CDR1 SGDLS, CDR2 YYNGEE. Trimming took off 0 bases at V and 4 bases at J, with 13 bases between the two ends. The CDR3 covers 15 residues. The CDR3, as DNA: TGTGCCAGCAGCGTAGCGACCGCTCCGGTCACTGAAGCTTTCTTT. Residues: CASSVATAPVTEAFF.

The chain has TRBV6-5 and TRBJ1-2, with TRBD1 matching 9 bases. CDR3 length: 14 amino acids. Germline V gene data show CDR1 as MNHEY and CDR2 as SVGAGI. J gave up 4 bases and V 5 bases, and 5 bases lay outside the gene matches. CDR3 DNA sequence: TGTGCCAGCAGTCCCCGGGACAGGGCCTATGGCTACACCTTC. Translating it yields CASSPRDRAYGYTF.

This clone has just one count. The chain has TRBV11-3 and TRBJ2-1; 9 positions match TRBD1. CDR3 length: 16 amino acids. Germline CDR1 SGHNT, CDR2 YENEEA. V shed 5 bases, J shed 3 bases, and the junction held 8 bases outside the gene matches. CDR3 sequence (DNA): TGTGCCAGCAGCCACGCAGGGACAGGGATCTACAATGAGCAGTTCTTC. Its protein is CASSHAGTGIYNEQFF.

V usage is TRBV9 and J usage is TRBJ1-1, with D hard to call. The germline V and J ends were trimmed by 3 bases and 5 bases, with 17 bases remaining between them. Germline V gene data show CDR1 as SGDLS and CDR2 as YYNGEE. CDR3 length: 15 amino acids. The DNA for the CDR3 is TGTGCCAGCAGCGAGCTCCCCTCGAGTGGGACTGAAGCTTTCTTT. Its protein is CASSELPSSGTEAFF.

The gene calls are TRBV4-1 and TRBJ2-1; TRBD2 matches 9 bases. The germline CDR1 and CDR2 sequences are MGHRA and YSYEKL. Germline trimming cut 3 bases from V and 4 bases from J; bases unmatched to any gene: 10. This CDR3 has 17 amino acids. Here the CDR3 reads CASSQPWKREAYNEQFF. The CDR3 bases are TGCGCCAGCAGCCAGCCCTGGAAGCGGGAGGCTTACAATGAGCAGTTCTTC.

J is TRBJ1-6 and V is TRBV19; TRBD1 aligns across 7 bases. This CDR3 region has 12 residues. CDR1 is LNHDA, CDR2 SQIVND, per germline (reference sequence). With V trimmed by 6 bases and J by 11 bases, 4 bases remained unmatched. CDR3 nucleotides: TGTGCCAGTAGCATCGACAGGGCACCCCTCCACTTT. This codes for CASSIDRAPLHF.

About this clone itself: Germline and junction disagree at one end, which may indicate a read error. The rearrangement uses TRBV7-7 and TRBJ2-5; 9 bases are a match to TRBD2. CDR1 is SSHAT and CDR2 is FNYEAQ in the germline V gene (reference sequence). The CDR3 is 14 amino acids. DNA of the CDR3: TGTGCTAGCAGCCTTAGCGGGAGTGGGGAGACCCAGTACTTC. It encodes CASSLSGSGETQYF.

This chain uses TRBV5-4 with TRBJ1-6; unclear D gene. CDR3 length equals 15 residues. V lost 0 bases, J lost 6 bases, and 10 bases lay in between. Germline loops: CDR1 SGHNT, CDR2 YYREEE (reference sequence). CDR3 bases: TGTGCCAGCAGCTTGGGGGCAGCACCTAATTCACCCCTCCACTTT. This translates into CASSLGAAPNSPLHF.

The chain is built from TRBV5-1 and TRBJ1-5; D perhaps matches TRBD1 (5 bases). The V and J ends lost 4 bases and 6 bases respectively, with 14 bases between them. The germline V gene has CDR1 SGHRS and CDR2 YFSETQ. This CDR3 contains 14 residues. The DNA of the CDR3 is TGCGCCAGCAGCCCGTTAGGGGTAGGTCAGCCCCAGCATTTT. It yields the protein CASSPLGVGQPQHF.

The chain couples TRBV4-3 to TRBJ2-7; D tentatively reads TRBD1 or TRBD2 (5 bases each). The CDR3 consists of 15 residues. Germline V gives CDR1 LGHNA, CDR2 YSLEER. Trimming shortened V by 3 bases and J by 3 bases, and 15 bases separated the two germline ends. The CDR3 spells CASSQQVGTNYEQYF. The CDR3, as DNA: TGCGCCAGCAGCCAGCAGGTGGGGACCAACTACGAGCAGTACTTC.

This clone occurred once. The chain has TRBV9 and TRBJ2-1; 10 nucleotides match TRBD2. The CDR3 spans 15 residues. Germline V lookup: CDR1 SGDLS, CDR2 YYNGEE. V shed 3 bases, J shed 6 bases, and the junction held 6 bases outside the gene matches. CDR3 amino acids: CASSDLAGDGNEQFF. For the CDR3, the DNA is TGTGCCAGCAGCGATCTAGCGGGAGATGGCAATGAGCAGTTCTTC.